Each of the 10 T cell receptor beta chains below was sequenced from the same sample in a study of blood T cell repertoires in COVID-19. Repertoires were generated with immunoSEQ multiplex PCR, while TCRdb's copy carries only in-frame clones and drops some. The sample gives over 100,000 clones, around nine tenths of which show up once; 10% to 12% is in the top ten. Specimen: peripheral blood. The origin of the receptors is a woman in her 70s with COVID-19, enrolled during active disease.

J is TRBJ1-4 and V is TRBV7-9; no clear D gene. Germline CDR1 SEHNR, CDR2 FQNEAQ (reference sequence). CDR3 length: 15 amino acids. V dropped 5 bases and J dropped 3 bases, with 13 bases sitting between them. Here the CDR3 DNA reads TGTGCCAGCAGCCCCGACCGAGGAGCTAATGAAAAACTGTTTTTT. Protein product: CASSPDRGANEKLFF. The whole variable domain, filled in from reference TRBV7-9 and TRBJ1-4, reads DTGVSQNPRHKITKRGQNVTFRCDPISEHNRLYWYRQTLGQGPEFLTYFQNEAQLEKSRLLSDRFSAERPKGSFSTLEIQRTEQGDSAMYLCASSPDRGANEKLFFGSGTQLSVL.

This sequence joins TRBV7-7 and TRBJ1-4, with 7 positions matching TRBD1. V lost 6 bases, J lost 4 bases, and 5 bases stayed unmatched. The CDR3 totals 14 residues. Germline V gene data show CDR1 as SSHAT and CDR2 as FNYEAQ (reference sequence). The CDR3 DNA reads TGTGCCAGCAGGAGGGGGCTGGGTAATGAAAAACTGTTTTTT. It specifies CASRRGLGNEKLFF.

This sequence joins TRBV19 and TRBJ2-1; TRBD1 aligns across 7 bases. With 5 bases clipped from V and 5 bases from J, the junction kept 12 bases outside the gene matches. The CDR3 is 16 residues long. Germline loops: CDR1 LNHDA, CDR2 SQIVND (reference sequence). CDR3 in DNA: TGTGCCAGTAGTCTCCCTGGGGACAGAAAAAACAATGAGCAGTTCTTC. Its protein is CASSLPGDRKNNEQFF.

J is TRBJ2-7 and V is TRBV18; 8 bases fit TRBD1. Per germline, CDR1 KGHSH and CDR2 LQKENI. The V segment lost 3 bases and the J segment 4 bases; nucleotides outside the gene matches: 14. This CDR3 is 17 amino acids long. This CDR3 reads CASSPIAGGGGGYEQYF. DNA of the CDR3: TGTGCCAGCTCACCGATCGCAGGGGGCGGCGGCGGTTACGAGCAGTACTTC.

The V gene is TRBV11-2, the J gene TRBJ2-1; 13 bases match TRBD2. Germline V gene data show CDR1 as SGHAT and CDR2 as FQNNGV. This CDR3 is 17 amino acids long. With V trimmed by 5 bases and J by 3 bases, 7 bases remained unmatched. CDR3 coding DNA: TGTGCCAGCAGCCGACGGACTAGCGGGGGTTACTACAATGAGCAGTTCTTC. This encodes CASSRRTSGGYYNEQFF. The entire variable domain, with the rest obtained from reference TRBV11-2 and TRBJ2-1, is as follows: EAGVAQSPRYKIIEKRQSVAFWCNPISGHATLYWYQQILGQGPKLLIQFQNNGVVDDSQLPKDRFSAERLKGVDSTLKIQPAKLEDSAVYLCASSRRTSGGYYNEQFFGPGTRLTVL.

The rearrangement links TRBV5-4 to TRBJ1-1; D is perhaps TRBD1 (5 bases). CDR1 and CDR2 (germline): SGHNT, YYREEE (reference sequence). This CDR3 has 12 amino acids. The germline V and J ends were trimmed by 4 bases and 10 bases, with 14 bases remaining between them. In nucleotides, the CDR3 is TGTGCCAGCAGCCGAAGGCACGACAGAGCTTTCTTT. It yields the protein CASSRRHDRAFF.

The V and J genes are TRBV7-8 and TRBJ2-7; no clear D gene. The CDR3 is made up of 15 amino acids. The germline V and J ends were trimmed by 5 bases and 7 bases, with 21 bases remaining between them. Germline V lookup: CDR1 SGHVS, CDR2 FQNEAQ. The CDR3 bases are TGTGCCAGCAGCCGATCGTCTTTTCCCCTCTTGGAGCAGTACTTC. This codes for CASSRSSFPLLEQYF.

V and J are TRBV4-2 and TRBJ1-5, with a tentative D call TRBD1 (5 bases). This CDR3 contains 18 residues. The ends were cut back, 4 bases at V and 7 bases at J, with 26 bases in the middle. Germline V gene sequence: CDR1 LGHNA, CDR2 YNFKEQ. CDR3 sequence: CASSPRWVNQGGRQPQHF. The CDR3 nucleotides read TGTGCCAGCAGCCCCCGGTGGGTGAACCAGGGCGGACGACAGCCCCAGCATTTT.

This clone appeared once. The chain uses TRBV2 and TRBJ1-2; 9 nucleotides match TRBD1. Per the germline V gene, CDR1 is SNHLY and CDR2 is FYNNEI. J gave up 6 bases and V 4 bases, and 6 bases lay outside the gene matches. CDR3 length: 14 residues. The CDR3 coding sequence is TGTGCCAGCAGTGTTACAGGGGGCGCCGATGGCTACACCTTC. It specifies CASSVTGGADGYTF.

The chain employs TRBV5-4 and TRBJ1-2, with a tentative D call TRBD1 (6 bases). The CDR3 has 14 amino acids. Deletions cut 3 bases from V and 0 bases from J, with 9 bases between. CDR1 and CDR2 from the germline V gene are SGHNT and YYREEE (reference sequence). Written as DNA, the CDR3 is TGTGCCAGCAGCTCCAGGGGTTCTAACTATGGCTACACCTTC. Its translation is CASSSRGSNYGYTF.